These 26 T cell receptor beta chains were sequenced from one sample in a study of T cell responses to AZD1222 COVID-19 vaccine. The data were produced by immunoSEQ multiplex PCR, yet TCRdb's version contains in-frame clones alone and is incomplete. The top ten clones hold 7% to 8.5% of a sample with roughly 77,000 clones, about 91% of them seen once. Sequences were derived from peripheral blood, sampled on day 0 of MenACWY control vaccination. The receptors derive from an adult in good health.

The chain couples TRBV19 to TRBJ1-5; tentatively, D is TRBD1 (6 bases). The CDR3 is made up of 13 amino acids. Between the trimmed V and J ends, which lost 3 bases and 5 bases, there was a span of 8 bases. From germline, CDR1 is LNHDA and CDR2 SQIVND (reference sequence). As DNA, the CDR3 is TGTGCCAGTAGTATGGGGGGCCATCAGCCCCAGCATTTT. Amino acid sequence: CASSMGGHQPQHF. The full variable domain, with the rest looked up from reference TRBV19 and TRBJ1-5, is DGGITQSPKYLFRKEGQNVTLSCEQNLNHDAMYWYRQDPGQGLRLIYYSQIVNDFQKGDIAEGYSVSREKKESFPLTVTSAQKNPTAFYLCASSMGGHQPQHFGDGTRLSIL.

This clone was recorded a few times. This chain links TRBV21-1 with TRBJ2-3. TRBV21-1 counts as a pseudogene. The length of the CDR3 is 17 residues. The CDR3 region has the DNA TGTGCCAGCAGCAAAGCCACAGCGTCCTATAGCACAGATACGCAGTATTTT. Translating it yields CASSKATASYSTDTQYF.

The rearrangement links TRBV6-5 to TRBJ1-2; D gene uncertain. The CDR3 spans 15 residues. Germline CDR1 and CDR2: MNHEY and SVGAGI. Trimming removed 8 bases at V and 1 base at J, with 17 bases between. In nucleotides, the CDR3 is TGTGCCAGCCAGCGGACGGACTGGCTTAACTATGGCTACACCTTC. Protein sequence: CASQRTDWLNYGYTF.

The CDR3 loop reads CSVEGTGGPAFF. In DNA form, the CDR3 reads TGCAGCGTTGAAGGGACAGGGGGTCCGGCTTTCTTT. The chain uses TRBV29-1 and TRBJ1-1; 10 nucleotides align to TRBD1. V was pared by 1 base and J by 11 bases, with 4 bases of the junction left unmatched. Looked up from germline, CDR1 is SQVTM and CDR2 is ANQGSEA. The CDR3 sequence is 12 residues long. Full variable domain (missing parts from reference TRBV29-1 and TRBJ1-1): SAVISQKPSRDICQRGTSLTIQCQVDSQVTMMFWYRQQPGQSLTLIATANQGSEATYESGFVIDKFPISRPNLTFSTLTVSNMSPEDSSIYLCSVEGTGGPAFFGQGTRLTVV.

The V gene is TRBV10-3, the J gene TRBJ2-7, with no clear D. V gave up 0 bases and J gave up 0 bases, with 9 bases separating them. Germline V gene sequence: CDR1 ENHRY, CDR2 SYGVKD. The length of the CDR3 is 15 residues. This CDR3 is CAISESRSLSYEQYF. The CDR3 nucleotides are TGTGCCATCAGTGAGTCTAGGTCCCTCTCCTACGAGCAGTACTTC.

The chain recombines TRBV6-2 or TRBV6-3 with TRBJ2-6; no definite D call. Trimming left V 5 bases short and J 0 bases short, with 2 bases between. CDR1 and CDR2 from the germline V gene are MNHEY and SVGEGT. The CDR3 has 13 residues. CDR3 nucleotides: TGTGCCAGCAGTCGCTCTGGGGCCAACGTCCTGACTTTC. It is translated as CASSRSGANVLTF.

The chain recombines TRBV6-5 with TRBJ2-3; 8 bases are shared with TRBD2. The V gene's germline CDR1 is MNHEY and CDR2 SVGAGI. The CDR3 loop spans 14 amino acids. V shed 6 bases and J 6 bases; nucleotides not matched to a gene: 8. The CDR3 region is CASRSGGRPDTQYF. The CDR3 region has the DNA TGTGCCAGCAGGAGCGGGGGCCGACCGGATACGCAGTATTTT.

This clone has just a few counts. The V gene is TRBV6-4, the J gene TRBJ1-5; D is ambiguous. This CDR3 spans 14 amino acids. Germline CDR1 and CDR2: MRHNA and SNTAGT. The V and J ends lost 3 bases and 2 bases respectively, with 8 bases between them. The CDR3 region is CASSEGGGNQPQHF. Here the CDR3 DNA reads TGTGCCAGCAGTGAGGGTGGTGGCAATCAGCCCCAGCATTTT.

The CDR3 sequence: CASRGPGGQPQHF. In DNA form, the CDR3 reads TGTGCCAGCAGGGGCCCAGGGGGTCAGCCCCAGCATTTT. The chain combines TRBV6-5 with TRBJ1-5, with 7 bases aligning to TRBD1. The CDR3 consists of 13 residues. The V gene's germline CDR1 is MNHEY and CDR2 SVGAGI. J gave up 6 bases and V 6 bases, and 5 bases lay outside the gene matches.

J is TRBJ2-5 and V is TRBV9; no clear D gene. The germline V gene encodes CDR1 SGDLS and CDR2 YYNGEE. Between the trimmed V and J ends, which lost 0 bases and 0 bases, there was a span of 3 bases. This CDR3 has 13 residues. This chain's CDR3 is CASSVVDQETQYF. The DNA for the CDR3 is TGTGCCAGCAGCGTAGTTGACCAAGAGACCCAGTACTTC.

This clone was detected only a few times. The chain carries TRBV5-4 and TRBJ2-7, with 10 bases fitting TRBD2. Germline trimming cut 2 bases from V and 3 bases from J; bases unmatched to any gene: 8. Germline lookup yields CDR1 SGHNT and CDR2 YYREEE (reference sequence). CDR3 size: 16 residues. As DNA, the CDR3 is TGTGCCAGCAGCTTAGAGGGGCTAGCGGGGGTCTACGAGCAGTACTTC. Amino acids: CASSLEGLAGVYEQYF.

The chain carries TRBV7-2 and TRBJ2-7; 9 nucleotides match TRBD1. CDR1 SGHTA and CDR2 FQGNSA come from the germline V gene. The ends lost 6 bases at V and 3 bases at J; junction bases unmatched: 18. This CDR3 comprises 18 residues. The CDR3 DNA reads as TGTGCCAGCAGACCCGGACAGGGGATGGTAGGGGAACGCTACGAGCAGTACTTC. It translates to CASRPGQGMVGERYEQYF.

This CDR3 is CASSLGLDRGAYNEQFF. The CDR3 bases are TGTGCCAGCAGCTTAGGGCTTGACAGGGGGGCCTACAATGAGCAGTTCTTC. The chain links TRBV7-9 to TRBJ2-1; 9 bases match TRBD1. Trimming removed 1 base from V and 2 bases from J; junction bases left unmatched: 6. This CDR3 contains 17 residues. CDR1 and CDR2 from the germline V gene are SEHNR and FQNEAQ (reference sequence).

This chain connects TRBV4-1 to TRBJ2-5; 10 bases fit TRBD2. This CDR3 has 16 amino acids. Per germline, CDR1 MGHRA and CDR2 YSYEKL. The trim removed 0 bases at V and 5 bases at J, leaving 6 bases unmatched. The CDR3 nucleotides read TGCGCCAGCAGCCAAGATCGAGCGGGGGGGCGGGAGACCCAGTACTTC. Translating gives CASSQDRAGGRETQYF.

The chain couples TRBV6-5 to TRBJ1-6; 9 nucleotides line up with TRBD1. The germline V gene has CDR1 MNHEY and CDR2 SVGAGI. The CDR3 contains 14 residues. With 6 bases clipped from V and 10 bases from J, the junction kept 7 bases outside the gene matches. In nucleotides, the CDR3 is TGTGCCAGCAGCCTAGGACAGGGGTTCTCACCCCTCCACTTT. Residues: CASSLGQGFSPLHF.

The chain has TRBV29-1 and TRBJ1-1; a weak D match, TRBD1 (6 bases). V was cut by 7 bases and J by 0 bases, with 18 bases left in between. CDR3 length equals 15 residues. Germline values: CDR1 SQVTM, CDR2 ANQGSEA. CDR3 bases: TGCAGCGGGCGCGTCCAGGCAGGGGTGAACACTGAAGCTTTCTTT. This translates into CSGRVQAGVNTEAFF.

The V call is TRBV19, the J call TRBJ1-5, with TRBD1 matching 7 bases. This CDR3 contains 14 residues. From germline, CDR1 is LNHDA and CDR2 SQIVND (reference sequence). Trimming cost V 6 bases and J 2 bases; bases outside gene matches: 4. CDR3 DNA: TGTGCCAGTAGCTCCACAGGGGGCAATCAGCCCCAGCATTTT. This gives the protein CASSSTGGNQPQHF.

This clone turned up a few times. The V and J genes are TRBV29-1 and TRBJ1-4; TRBD1 matches at 7 bases. The CDR3 loop spans 15 amino acids. Trimming took 7 bases from V and 3 from J; bases not matched to a gene: 11. CDR1 and CDR2 from the germline V gene are SQVTM and ANQGSEA. The CDR3 loop is CSASTGNVANEKLFF. CDR3 coding DNA: TGCAGCGCGTCGACAGGGAATGTCGCTAATGAAAAACTGTTTTTT.

The rearrangement joins TRBV6-5 to TRBJ2-2, with TRBD1 as a possible D gene (5 bases). The V end was cut by 0 bases, the J end by 5 bases, with 13 bases between. Germline V gene sequence: CDR1 MNHEY, CDR2 SVGAGI. The CDR3 is made up of 16 amino acids. CDR3 bases: TGTGCCAGCAGTTACTCCGGGCAGGGTTTAACCGGGGAGCTGTTTTTT. It specifies CASSYSGQGLTGELFF.

The chain carries TRBV2 and TRBJ2-2; perhaps TRBD1 as D (5 bases). The CDR3 consists of 13 residues. Looked up from germline, CDR1 is SNHLY and CDR2 is FYNNEI. V was clipped by 5 bases and J by 6 bases, with 10 bases between them. CDR3 bases: TGTGCCAGCAGTCGGACACTCGCCGGGGAGCTGTTTTTT. Protein sequence: CASSRTLAGELFF. Filled out from reference TRBV2 and TRBJ2-2, the complete variable domain reads EPEVTQTPSHQVTQMGQEVILRCVPISNHLYFYWYRQILGQKVEFLVSFYNNEISEKSEIFDDQFSVERPDGSNFTLKIRSTKLEDSAMYFCASSRTLAGELFFGEGSRLTVL.

The chain has TRBV18 and TRBJ1-2; 8 positions match TRBD1. Germline V CDR1 and CDR2: KGHSH, LQKENI. The CDR3 is 13 amino acids. V was clipped by 6 bases and J by 8 bases; unmatched bases: 8. CDR3 protein: CASSPDRERGYTF. CDR3 in DNA: TGTGCCAGCTCTCCGGACAGGGAGAGAGGCTACACCTTC.

V gene TRBV18 combines with J gene TRBJ2-5, with unresolved D. V was shortened by 0 bases and J by 0 bases, with 8 bases between the two germline ends. The CDR3 runs 15 residues. Germline values: CDR1 KGHSH, CDR2 LQKENI. The CDR3 DNA reads as TGTGCCAGCTCACCACCGGCGGAGTACCAAGAGACCCAGTACTTC. Translated: CASSPPAEYQETQYF.

CDR3 protein: CASCPTDGQPQHF. The CDR3 DNA follows: TGTGCCAGCTGTCCGACAGACGGCCAGCCCCAGCATTTT. The J gene is TRBJ1-5, the V gene TRBV19; the D gene is possibly TRBD1 (5 bases). Per the germline V gene, CDR1 is LNHDA and CDR2 is SQIVND (reference sequence). The CDR3 has 13 residues. V lost 9 bases and J 7 bases, leaving 16 bases between the germline ends.

The rearrangement uses TRBV2 and TRBJ2-7; 9 nucleotides align to TRBD1. Germline assignment: CDR1 SNHLY and CDR2 FYNNEI. V dropped 2 bases and J dropped 5; count of bases not matched to a gene: 7. The CDR3 is 15 amino acids. Here the CDR3 reads CASSEKGTGGNEQYF. For the CDR3, the DNA is TGTGCCAGCAGTGAAAAGGGAACAGGGGGCAACGAGCAGTACTTC. The full variable domain, rest sourced from reference TRBV2 and TRBJ2-7, is EPEVTQTPSHQVTQMGQEVILRCVPISNHLYFYWYRQILGQKVEFLVSFYNNEISEKSEIFDDQFSVERPDGSNFTLKIRSTKLEDSAMYFCASSEKGTGGNEQYFGPGTRLTVT.

This clone showed up just once. The chain combines TRBV6-5 with TRBJ1-4; D unresolved. This CDR3 spans 16 amino acids. V lost 2 bases to trimming and J lost 3 bases, with 13 bases between them. Germline CDR1 reads MNHEY; CDR2 reads SVGAGI. For the CDR3, the DNA is TGTGCCAGCAGTTACCAAGAACCCGGGGCTAATGAAAAACTGTTTTTT. Translated, it gives CASSYQEPGANEKLFF.

V gene TRBV6-2 or TRBV6-3 combines with J gene TRBJ1-5, with 10 bases identical to TRBD1. Germline V gives CDR1 MNHEY, CDR2 SVGEGT. The V and J ends lost 2 bases and 6 bases, in that order; junction bases with no gene match: 10. CDR3 length equals 17 residues. CDR3 nucleotides: TGTGCCAGCAGTTACCCCCTCCCGACAGGGGGCTCTCAGCCCCAGCATTTT. Translating gives CASSYPLPTGGSQPQHF.